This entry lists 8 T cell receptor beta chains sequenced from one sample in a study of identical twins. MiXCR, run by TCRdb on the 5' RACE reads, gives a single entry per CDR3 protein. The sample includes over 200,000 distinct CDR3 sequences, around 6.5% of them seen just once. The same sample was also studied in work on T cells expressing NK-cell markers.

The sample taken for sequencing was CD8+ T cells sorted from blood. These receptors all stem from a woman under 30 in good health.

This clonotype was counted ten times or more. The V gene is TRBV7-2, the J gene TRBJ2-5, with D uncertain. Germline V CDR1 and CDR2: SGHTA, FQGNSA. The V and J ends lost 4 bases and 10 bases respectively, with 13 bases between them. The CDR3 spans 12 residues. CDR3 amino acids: CASSSGWLGQYF. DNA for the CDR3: TGTGCCAGCAGCTCTGGGTGGTTGGGCCAGTACTTC.

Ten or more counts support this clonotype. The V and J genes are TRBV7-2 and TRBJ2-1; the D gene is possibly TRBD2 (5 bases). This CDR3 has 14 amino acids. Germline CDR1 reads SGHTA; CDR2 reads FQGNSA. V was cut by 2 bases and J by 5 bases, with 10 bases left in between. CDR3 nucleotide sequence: TGTGCCAGCAGCTTAATAGGAGGCAACAATGAGCAGTTCTTC. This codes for CASSLIGGNNEQFF.

DNA for the CDR3: TGTGCCAGCAGTGAACCCAAGGGATCGTACGAGCAGTACTTC. Translated, it gives CASSEPKGSYEQYF. The chain is built from TRBV25-1 and TRBJ2-7; D ambiguous. The CDR3 is 14 amino acids. The V gene's germline CDR1 is MGHDK and CDR2 SYGVNS. V gave up 2 bases and J gave up 4 bases, with 12 bases separating them.

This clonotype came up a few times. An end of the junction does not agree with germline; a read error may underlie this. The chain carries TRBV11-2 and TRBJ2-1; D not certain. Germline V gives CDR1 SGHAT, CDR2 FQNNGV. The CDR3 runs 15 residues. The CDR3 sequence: CASSLGRSTYNEQFF. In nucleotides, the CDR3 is TGTGCCAGCAGTTTAGGACGCTCGACCTACAATGAGCAGTTCTTC.

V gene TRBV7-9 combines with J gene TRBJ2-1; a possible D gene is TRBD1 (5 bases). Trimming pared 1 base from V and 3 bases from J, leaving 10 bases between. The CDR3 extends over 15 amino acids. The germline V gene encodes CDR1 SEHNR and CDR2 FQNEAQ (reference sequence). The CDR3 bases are TGTGCCAGCAGCTTAGGCTTAGACAGCTACAATGAGCAGTTCTTC. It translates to CASSLGLDSYNEQFF.

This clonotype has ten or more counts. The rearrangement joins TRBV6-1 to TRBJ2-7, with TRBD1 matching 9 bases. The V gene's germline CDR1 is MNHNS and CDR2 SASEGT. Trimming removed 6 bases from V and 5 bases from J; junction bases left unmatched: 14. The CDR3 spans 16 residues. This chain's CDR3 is CASSLGAGQGENEQYF. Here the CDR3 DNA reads TGTGCCAGCAGCCTTGGCGCGGGACAGGGAGAGAACGAGCAGTACTTC.

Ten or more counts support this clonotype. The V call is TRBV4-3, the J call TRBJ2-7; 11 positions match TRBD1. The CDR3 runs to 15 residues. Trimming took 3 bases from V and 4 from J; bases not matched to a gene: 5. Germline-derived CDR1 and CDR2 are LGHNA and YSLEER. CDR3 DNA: TGCGCCAGCAGCCAGAGGACAGGGGGCTTTTACGAGCAGTACTTC. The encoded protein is CASSQRTGGFYEQYF.

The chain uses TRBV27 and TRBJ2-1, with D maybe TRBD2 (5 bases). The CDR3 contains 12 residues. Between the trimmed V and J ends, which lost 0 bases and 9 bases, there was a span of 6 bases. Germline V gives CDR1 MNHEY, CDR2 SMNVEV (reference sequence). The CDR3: CASSLSSGEQFF. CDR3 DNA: TGTGCCAGCAGTTTATCGAGCGGTGAGCAGTTCTTC.